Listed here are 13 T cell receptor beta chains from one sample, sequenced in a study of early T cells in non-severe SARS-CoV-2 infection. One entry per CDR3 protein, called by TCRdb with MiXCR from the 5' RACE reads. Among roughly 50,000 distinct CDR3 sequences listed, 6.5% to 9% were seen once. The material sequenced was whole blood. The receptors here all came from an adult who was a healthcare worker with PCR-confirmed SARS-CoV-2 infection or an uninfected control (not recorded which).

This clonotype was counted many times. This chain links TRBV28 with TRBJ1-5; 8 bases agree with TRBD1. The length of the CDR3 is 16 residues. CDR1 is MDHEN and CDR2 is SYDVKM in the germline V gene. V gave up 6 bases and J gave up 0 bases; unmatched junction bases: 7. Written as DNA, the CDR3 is TGTGCCAGCAGCGGCCAGGGGGCATTTAGCAATCAGCCCCAGCATTTT. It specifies CASSGQGAFSNQPQHF.

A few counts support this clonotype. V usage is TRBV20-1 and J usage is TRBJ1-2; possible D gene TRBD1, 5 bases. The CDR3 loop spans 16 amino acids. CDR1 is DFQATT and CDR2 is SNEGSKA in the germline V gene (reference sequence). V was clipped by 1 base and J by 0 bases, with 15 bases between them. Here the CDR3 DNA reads TGCAGTGCTAGAGCTTCCAACAGGCCAGCTAACTATGGCTACACCTTC. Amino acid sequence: CSARASNRPANYGYTF.

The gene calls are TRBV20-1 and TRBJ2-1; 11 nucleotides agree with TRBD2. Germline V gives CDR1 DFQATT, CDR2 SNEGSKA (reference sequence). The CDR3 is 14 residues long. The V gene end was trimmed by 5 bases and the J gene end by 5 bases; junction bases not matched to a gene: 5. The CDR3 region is CSALAGGPDNEQFF. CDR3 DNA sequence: TGCAGTGCTTTAGCGGGGGGGCCTGACAATGAGCAGTTCTTC.

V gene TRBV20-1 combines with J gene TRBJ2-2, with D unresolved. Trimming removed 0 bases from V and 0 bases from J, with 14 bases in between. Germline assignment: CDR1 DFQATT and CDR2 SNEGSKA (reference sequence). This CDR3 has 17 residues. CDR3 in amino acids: CSARDLQRHSNTGELFF. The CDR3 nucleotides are TGCAGTGCTAGAGATCTACAGCGACACTCGAACACCGGGGAGCTGTTTTTT.

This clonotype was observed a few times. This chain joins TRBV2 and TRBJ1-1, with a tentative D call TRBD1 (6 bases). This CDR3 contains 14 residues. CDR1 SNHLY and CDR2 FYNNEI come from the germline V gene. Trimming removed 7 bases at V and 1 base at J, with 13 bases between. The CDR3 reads CASINPGENTEAFF. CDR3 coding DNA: TGTGCCAGCATTAACCCAGGGGAGAACACTGAAGCTTTCTTT.

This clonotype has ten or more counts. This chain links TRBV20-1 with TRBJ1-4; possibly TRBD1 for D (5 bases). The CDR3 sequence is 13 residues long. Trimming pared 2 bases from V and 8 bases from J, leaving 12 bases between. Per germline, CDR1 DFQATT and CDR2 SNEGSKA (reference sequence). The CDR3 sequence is CSARQGGEEKLFF. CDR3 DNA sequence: TGCAGTGCTAGACAGGGAGGGGAAGAAAAACTGTTTTTT.

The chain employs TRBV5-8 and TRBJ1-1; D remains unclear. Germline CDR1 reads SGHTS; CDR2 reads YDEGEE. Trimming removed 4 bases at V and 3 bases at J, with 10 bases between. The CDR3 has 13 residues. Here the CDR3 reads CASSNLGDTEAFF. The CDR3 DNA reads TGTGCCAGCAGCAATCTTGGGGACACTGAAGCTTTCTTT.

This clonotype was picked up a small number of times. CDR3 amino acids: CASSLGTGGYYGYTF. The CDR3 coding sequence is TGTGCCAGCAGTCTAGGGACAGGGGGCTACTATGGCTACACCTTC. The rearrangement links TRBV28 to TRBJ1-2, with 12 positions matching TRBD1. V shed 5 bases and J 3 bases; nucleotides not matched to a gene: 4. Germline lookup yields CDR1 MDHEN and CDR2 SYDVKM. The CDR3 has 15 amino acids.

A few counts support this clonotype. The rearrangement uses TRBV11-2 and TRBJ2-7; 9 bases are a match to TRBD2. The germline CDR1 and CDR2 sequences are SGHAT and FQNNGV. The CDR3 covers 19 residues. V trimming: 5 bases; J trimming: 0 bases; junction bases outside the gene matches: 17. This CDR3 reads CASSRPSLAGATSSYEQYF. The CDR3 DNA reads TGTGCCAGCAGCCGACCTTCCTTAGCGGGAGCCACCAGCTCCTACGAGCAGTACTTC.

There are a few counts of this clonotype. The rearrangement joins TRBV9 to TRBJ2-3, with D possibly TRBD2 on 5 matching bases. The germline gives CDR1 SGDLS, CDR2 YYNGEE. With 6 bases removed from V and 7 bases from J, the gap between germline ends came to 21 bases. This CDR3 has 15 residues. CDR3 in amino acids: CASTQFTTDLNTQYF. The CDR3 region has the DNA TGTGCCAGCACTCAATTTACTACGGACTTGAATACGCAGTATTTT.

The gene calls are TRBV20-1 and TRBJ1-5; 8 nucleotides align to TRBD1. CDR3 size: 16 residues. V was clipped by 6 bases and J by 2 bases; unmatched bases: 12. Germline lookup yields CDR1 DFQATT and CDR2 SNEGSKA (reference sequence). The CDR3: CSATNGQGRGNQPQHF. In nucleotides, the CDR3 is TGCAGTGCCACCAACGGACAGGGAAGGGGCAATCAGCCCCAGCATTTT.

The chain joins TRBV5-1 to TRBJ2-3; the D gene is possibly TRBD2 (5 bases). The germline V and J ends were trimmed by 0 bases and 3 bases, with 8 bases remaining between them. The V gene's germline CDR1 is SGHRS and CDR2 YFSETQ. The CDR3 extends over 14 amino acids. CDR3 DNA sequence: TGCGCCAGCAGCTTGGAGCTAGCAACAGATACGCAGTATTTT. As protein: CASSLELATDTQYF.

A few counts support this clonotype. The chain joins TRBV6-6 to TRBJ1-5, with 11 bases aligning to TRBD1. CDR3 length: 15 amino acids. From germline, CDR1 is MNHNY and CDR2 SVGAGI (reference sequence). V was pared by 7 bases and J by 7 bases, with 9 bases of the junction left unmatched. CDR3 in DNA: TGTGCCAGCAAGATGGACAGGGGGCGCTTGCAGCCCCAGCATTTT. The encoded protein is CASKMDRGRLQPQHF.